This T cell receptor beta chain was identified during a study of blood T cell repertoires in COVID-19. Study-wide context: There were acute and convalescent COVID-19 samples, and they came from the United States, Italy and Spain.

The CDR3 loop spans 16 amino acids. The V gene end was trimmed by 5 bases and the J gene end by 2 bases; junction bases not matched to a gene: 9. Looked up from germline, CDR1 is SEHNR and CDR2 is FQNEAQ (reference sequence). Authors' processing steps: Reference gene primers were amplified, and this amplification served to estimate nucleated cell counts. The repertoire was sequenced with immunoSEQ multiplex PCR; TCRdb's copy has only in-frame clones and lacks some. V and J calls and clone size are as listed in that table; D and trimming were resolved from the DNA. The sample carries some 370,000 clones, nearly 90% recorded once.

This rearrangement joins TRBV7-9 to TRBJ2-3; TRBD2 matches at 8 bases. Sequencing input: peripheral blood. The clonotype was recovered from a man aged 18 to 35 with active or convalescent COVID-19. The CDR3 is CASSPVSGKITDTQYF. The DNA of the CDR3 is TGTGCCAGCAGCCCCGTTAGCGGGAAGATCACAGATACGCAGTATTTT.